A selection of T cell receptor beta chains follows, all from one sample in a study of beta chain features in type 1 diabetes. Sequenced by immunoSEQ multiplex PCR; TCRdb stores in-frame clones only, minus some. Of 970,000 or so clones listed, roughly 16% are singletons. Sequencing input: naive CD4+ T cells from blood. These receptors were collected from a woman aged 18-30 years in good health. CDR3s include the opening cysteine and the closing phenylalanine or tryptophan. The order of the fields is J gene, V gene, CDR3 protein.

TRBJ2-1 | TRBV4-2 | CASSQGGQSYNEQFF
TRBJ2-5 | TRBV7-6 | CASSQVLAGAETQYF
TRBJ2-5 | TRBV7-9 | CASSFRGSEETQYF
TRBJ2-2 | TRBV5-1 | CASRPSGQLSNTGELFF
TRBJ2-6 | TRBV5-1 | CASSSAIRISGANVLTF
TRBJ2-3 | TRBV6-1 | CAASSGYTDTQYF
TRBJ2-2 | TRBV7-2 | CASSFRIGELFF
TRBJ2-3 | TRBV4-2 | CASSPRSGAYTQYF
TRBJ2-3 | TRBV15 | CATSSARQALTDTQYF
TRBJ2-7 | TRBV7-2 | CASSFSGYSYEQYF